What follows describes a single T cell receptor beta chain. What it recognizes is unknown. Amplified TCR beta CDR3 regions derived from RNA transcripts. HTBI primers drove first-round RT-PCR of the TCR CDR3. Using its own MiXCR run on the multiplex PCR reads, TCRdb lists one record per CDR3 protein. The sample has approximately 420,000 distinct CDR3 sequences; around 15% are singletons. This record comes from a study of T cells in Graves' hyperthyroidism and ophthalmopathy. CDR1 SEHNR and CDR2 FQNEAQ come from the germline V gene (reference sequence). Deletions cut 0 bases from V and 2 bases from J, with 11 bases between. The CDR3 spans 17 residues. Study outcomes and limitations: A model of 13 V-J features distinguished ophthalmopathy from stable hyperthyroidism. Most clonotypes expanded in thyroid above 0.001 were likewise present in blood.

The source of this sequence is a young woman with Graves' hyperthyroidism. The chain carries TRBV7-9 and TRBJ2-6; possible D gene TRBD1, 6 bases. Sequenced: blood. For the CDR3, the DNA is TGTGCCAGCAGCTTAGCGGACAGCGTGGCTGGGGCCAACGTCCTGACTTTC. Translation gives CASSLADSVAGANVLTF.